This is a list of T cell receptor beta chains from one sample in a study of cytomegalovirus exposure and HLA in healthy donors. Method: immunoSEQ multiplex PCR; TCRdb's copy keeps in-frame clones and lacks some. Altogether fewer than 110,000 clones are present, approximately 72% being singletons, with the ten largest covering more than 3%. The sample comprised PBMCs. These receptors came from a woman aged 45-65 years in good health and CMV-seronegative. CDR3s include the opening cysteine and the closing phenylalanine or tryptophan. A D gene is named only where the DNA matches it firmly. Clone size, where shown, is once, few, many, or a class for clones that have expanded.

j_call v_call cdr3_length d_call clone_size cdr3_nt cdr3_aa
TRBJ2-2 TRBV29-1 13 NA NA TGCAGCGTTTGGCTGCCGAACACCGGGGAGCTGTTTTTT CSVWLPNTGELFF
TRBJ2-7 TRBV27 15 TRBD1 NA TGTGCCAGCAGTTTAAATTGGGACAGGGCCTACGAGCAGTACTTC CASSLNWDRAYEQYF
TRBJ2-6 TRBV19 15 NA NA TGTGCCAGTAGTATAGCAGTCTCTGGGGCCAACGTCCTGACTTTC CASSIAVSGANVLTF
TRBJ2-7 TRBV7-9 16 NA once TGTGCCAGCAGCTTAAGGGGGTCCAGGGTGTCCTACGAGCAGTACTTC CASSLRGSRVSYEQYF
TRBJ1-6 TRBV11-2 15 TRBD1 NA TGTGCCAGCAGGCCACGGGACAGGGAAAATTCACCCCTCCACTTT CASRPRDRENSPLHF
TRBJ1-1 TRBV28 17 NA NA TGTGCCAGCAGTTTTGTACAGGCGGGGCCATTGAACACTGAAGCTTTCTTT CASSFVQAGPLNTEAFF
TRBJ1-1 TRBV9 19 NA NA TGTGCCAGCAGCGTCTTGTCACCTGTCGGGGGGGCGATGAACACTGAAGCTTTCTTT CASSVLSPVGGAMNTEAFF
TRBJ1-5 TRBV5-1 13 NA few TGCGCCAGCAGCTTGGCCGGGTCTCAGCCCCAGCATTTT CASSLAGSQPQHF
TRBJ2-1 TRBV4-2 12 NA NA TGTGCCAGCAGCCACCCTCTAGGGGTGTTGTTCTTC CASSHPLGVLFF
TRBJ2-1 TRBV28 15 TRBD2 NA TGTGCCAGCAGTATAACTAGCGGGGCCTACAATGAGCAGTTCTTC CASSITSGAYNEQFF
TRBJ2-2 TRBV10-3 14 NA NA TGTGCCACCGAGACTAGGTCCGGCCCAGGGGAGCTGTTTTTT CATETRSGPGELFF